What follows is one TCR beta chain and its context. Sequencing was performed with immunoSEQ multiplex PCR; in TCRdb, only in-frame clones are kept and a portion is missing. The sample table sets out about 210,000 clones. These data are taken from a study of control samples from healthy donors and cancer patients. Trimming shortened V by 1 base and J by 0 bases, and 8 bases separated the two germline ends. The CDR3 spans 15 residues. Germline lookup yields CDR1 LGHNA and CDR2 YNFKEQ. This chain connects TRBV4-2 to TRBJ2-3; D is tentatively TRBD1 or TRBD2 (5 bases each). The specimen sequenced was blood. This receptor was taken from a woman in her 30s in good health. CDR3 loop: CASSQGWDSTDTQYF. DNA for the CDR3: TGTGCCAGCAGCCAAGGATGGGACAGCACAGATACGCAGTATTTT.